This section outlines one T cell receptor (beta chain) sequence together with its context. At one end the junction does not follow the germline gene, possibly because of a read error. This sample was taken from a study of Graves' ophthalmopathy and Graves' hyperthyroidism. Germline V lookup: CDR1 LNHDA, CDR2 SQIVND (reference sequence). The length of the CDR3 is 16 residues. RNA transcripts were the template, and TCR beta CDR3 regions were amplified from them. Second-round multiplex PCR came after first-round RT-PCR with HTBI primers. Each CDR3 protein is one row after TCRdb ran MiXCR on the multiplex PCR reads. This table has about 620,000 distinct CDR3 sequences, 20% to 25% appearing once.

Sequenced input: peripheral blood. This clonotype was obtained from a woman younger than 30 with stable Graves' hyperthyroidism. Some clones in this sample may be carry-over from other donors' samples. V gene TRBV19 combines with J gene TRBJ1-1; possibly TRBD1 for D (5 bases). CDR3 region: CASSNPPWGEMTEACF. Here the CDR3 DNA reads TGTGCCAGTAGTAATCCACCGTGGGGGGAGATGACTGAAGCTTGCTTT.